The next 10 T cell receptor beta chains were all read from a single sample in a study of T cell responses to AZD1222 COVID-19 vaccine. Some clones are missing from TCRdb's copy, which holds only in-frame ones; the method was immunoSEQ multiplex PCR. The table records some 150,000 clones, 75% to 95% of them present only once. Sequenced material: peripheral blood, taken on day 0 of MenACWY control vaccination. All receptors derive from an adult in good health.

The rearrangement uses TRBV5-1 and TRBJ1-1; a possible D gene is TRBD1 (6 bases). The germline V gene has CDR1 SGHRS and CDR2 YFSETQ. The germline V and J ends were trimmed by 2 bases and 4 bases, with 12 bases remaining between them. This CDR3 is 14 amino acids long. CDR3 loop: CASSFSGVGTEAFF. CDR3 nucleotides: TGCGCCAGCAGCTTTTCAGGGGTGGGCACTGAAGCTTTCTTT.

This clone has just a few counts. CDR3 amino acids: CASSLISDTGELFF. The CDR3 bases are TGTGCCAGCAGTTTGATCAGTGACACCGGGGAGCTGTTTTTT. The chain joins TRBV28 to TRBJ2-2, with no clear D. Trimming left V 3 bases short and J 3 bases short, with 8 bases between. Looked up from germline, CDR1 is MDHEN and CDR2 is SYDVKM. The CDR3 length is 14 residues.

This sequence joins TRBV19 and TRBJ1-5; 7 bases agree with TRBD1. Trimming cost V 3 bases and J 3 bases; bases outside gene matches: 8. Germline V gives CDR1 LNHDA, CDR2 SQIVND (reference sequence). The CDR3 has 16 amino acids. CDR3: CASSIEWQGVNQPQHF. In nucleotides, the CDR3 is TGTGCCAGTAGTATCGAATGGCAGGGGGTCAATCAGCCCCAGCATTTT.

J is TRBJ1-6 and V is TRBV2; 7 bases align to TRBD1. With 7 bases clipped from V and 10 bases from J, the junction kept 10 bases outside the gene matches. Germline V lookup: CDR1 SNHLY, CDR2 FYNNEI. This CDR3 comprises 14 residues. The CDR3 here is CASNHRDRYSPLHF. CDR3 coding DNA: TGTGCCAGCAACCATCGGGACAGATACTCACCCCTCCACTTT.

In its sample, this clone was seen once. The chain employs TRBV6-5 and TRBJ2-1; 7 nucleotides match TRBD1. The junction had 10 bases not matched to a gene; V was cut back by 7 bases and J by 7 bases. The length of the CDR3 is 14 residues. CDR1 MNHEY and CDR2 SVGAGI come from the germline V gene. The CDR3 DNA follows: TGTGCCAGCATTAGGACAGGAGGCGGGAATGAGCAGTTCTTC. Its protein product is CASIRTGGGNEQFF.

This clone was picked up a small number of times. The chain carries TRBV18 and TRBJ2-3; 7 nucleotides align to TRBD1. CDR3 length: 15 residues. J was trimmed by 4 bases and V by 2 bases; bases with no gene match: 6. The germline V gene encodes CDR1 KGHSH and CDR2 LQKENI. The CDR3 DNA follows: TGTGCCAGCTCACCATCACAGGGGAGCGCAGATACGCAGTATTTT. Protein product: CASSPSQGSADTQYF.

The rearrangement links TRBV19 to TRBJ2-2; TRBD1 might be the D (6 bases). CDR3 size: 15 residues. Trimming took off 5 bases at V and 2 bases at J, with 12 bases between the two ends. The germline gives CDR1 LNHDA, CDR2 SQIVND (reference sequence). The CDR3, as DNA: TGTGCCAGTAGTGTGGGACAAGTAAACACCGGGGAGCTGTTTTTT. It encodes CASSVGQVNTGELFF.

The chain couples TRBV7-2 to TRBJ2-3, with 8 bases matching TRBD2. Germline V gene sequence: CDR1 SGHTA, CDR2 FQGNSA. The V and J ends lost 5 bases and 7 bases, in that order; junction bases with no gene match: 11. This CDR3 spans 15 amino acids. DNA for the CDR3: TGTGCCAGCAGCCAGGTCGATAGCGGGATGAATACGCAGTATTTT. Amino acids: CASSQVDSGMNTQYF.

This clone was seen just once. The CDR3 protein is CASSLKFQGGDQPQHF. CDR3 bases: TGTGCCAGCAGCTTAAAGTTTCAGGGTGGCGATCAGCCCCAGCATTTT. The chain employs TRBV7-8 and TRBJ1-5; perhaps TRBD1 as D (5 bases). The germline V gene has CDR1 SGHVS and CDR2 FQNEAQ. The CDR3 sequence is 16 residues long. V lost 2 bases and J 5 bases, leaving 16 bases between the germline ends.

In its sample, this clone was seen a few times. The rearrangement joins TRBV6-5 to TRBJ2-1, with 10 bases identical to TRBD1. Germline loops: CDR1 MNHEY, CDR2 SVGAGI. The junction had 9 bases not matched to a gene; V was cut back by 10 bases and J by 6 bases. The CDR3 length is 14 residues. CDR3 in DNA: TGTGCCACCTCAAGGGACAGGGGTCTCAATGAGCAGTTCTTC. Protein: CATSRDRGLNEQFF.